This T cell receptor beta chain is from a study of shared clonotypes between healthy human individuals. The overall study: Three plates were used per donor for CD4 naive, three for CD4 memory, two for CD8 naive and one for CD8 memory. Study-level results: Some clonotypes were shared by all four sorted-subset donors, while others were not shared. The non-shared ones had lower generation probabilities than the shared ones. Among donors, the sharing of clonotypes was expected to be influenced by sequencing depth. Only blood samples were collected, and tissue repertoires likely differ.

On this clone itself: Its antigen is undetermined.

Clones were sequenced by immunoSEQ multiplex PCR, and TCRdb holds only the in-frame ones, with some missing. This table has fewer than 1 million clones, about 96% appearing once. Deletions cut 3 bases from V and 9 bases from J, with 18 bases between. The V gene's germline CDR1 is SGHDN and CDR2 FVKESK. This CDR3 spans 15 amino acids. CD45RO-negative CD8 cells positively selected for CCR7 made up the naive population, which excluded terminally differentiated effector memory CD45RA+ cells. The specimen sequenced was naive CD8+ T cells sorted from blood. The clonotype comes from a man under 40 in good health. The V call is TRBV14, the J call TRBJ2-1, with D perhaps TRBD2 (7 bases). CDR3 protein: CASSQALGGGTEQFF. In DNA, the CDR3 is TGTGCCAGCAGCCAGGCCCTAGGGGGGGGGACTGAGCAGTTCTTC. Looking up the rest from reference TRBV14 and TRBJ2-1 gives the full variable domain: EAGVTQFPSHSVIEKGQTVTLRCDPISGHDNLYWYRRVMGKEIKFLLHFVKESKQDESGMPNNRFLAERTGGTYSTLKVQPAELEDSGVYFCASSQALGGGTEQFFGPGTRLTVL.